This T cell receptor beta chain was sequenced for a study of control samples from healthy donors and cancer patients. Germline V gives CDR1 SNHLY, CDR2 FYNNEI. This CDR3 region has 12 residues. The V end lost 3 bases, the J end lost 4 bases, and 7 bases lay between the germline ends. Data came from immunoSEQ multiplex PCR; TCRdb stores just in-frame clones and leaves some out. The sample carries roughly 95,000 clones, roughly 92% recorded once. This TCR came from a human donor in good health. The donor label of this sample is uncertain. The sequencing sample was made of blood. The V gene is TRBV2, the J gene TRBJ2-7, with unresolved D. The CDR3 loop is CASSDGLYEQYF. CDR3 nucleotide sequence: TGTGCCAGCAGTGACGGTCTTTACGAGCAGTACTTC.